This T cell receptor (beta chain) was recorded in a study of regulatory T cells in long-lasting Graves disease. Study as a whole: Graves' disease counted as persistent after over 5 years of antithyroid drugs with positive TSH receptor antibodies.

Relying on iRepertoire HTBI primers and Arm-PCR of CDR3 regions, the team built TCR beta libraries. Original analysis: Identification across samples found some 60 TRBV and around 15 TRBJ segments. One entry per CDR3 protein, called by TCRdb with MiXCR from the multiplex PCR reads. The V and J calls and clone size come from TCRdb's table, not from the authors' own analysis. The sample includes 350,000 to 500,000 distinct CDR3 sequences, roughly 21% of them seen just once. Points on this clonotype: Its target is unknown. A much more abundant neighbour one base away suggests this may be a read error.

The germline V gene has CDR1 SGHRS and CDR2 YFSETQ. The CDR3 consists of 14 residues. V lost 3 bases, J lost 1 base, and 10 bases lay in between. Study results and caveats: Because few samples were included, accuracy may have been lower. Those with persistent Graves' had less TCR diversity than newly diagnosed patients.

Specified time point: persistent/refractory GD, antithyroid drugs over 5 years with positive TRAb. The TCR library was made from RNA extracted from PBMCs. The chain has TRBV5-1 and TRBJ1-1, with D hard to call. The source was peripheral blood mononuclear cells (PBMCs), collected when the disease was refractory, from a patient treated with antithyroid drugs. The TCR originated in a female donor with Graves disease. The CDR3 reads CASSSGGGNTEAFF. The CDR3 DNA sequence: TGCGCCAGCAGCTCAGGCGGTGGGAACACTGAAGCTTTCTTT.